These T cell receptor beta chains were read from a single sample in a study of tumor-infiltrating lymphocytes in oesophageal squamous cell carcinoma. Using its own MiXCR run on the PCR reads, TCRdb lists one record per CDR3 protein. The sample holds fewer than 20,000 distinct CDR3 sequences, 35% to 45% seen once. The sample was esophageal tumor tissue. The receptors shown here come from a male donor with esophageal squamous cell carcinoma. Both conserved end residues are part of each CDR3. The order of the fields is V gene, clone size, J gene, D gene, CDR3 DNA, CDR3 protein. A D gene is named only where the DNA matches it firmly. Size is stated for part of the rows, as once, few or many counts, or as a class when the clone is expanded.

>TRBV11-2|NA|TRBJ2-3|TRBD2
TGTGCCAGCAGCCTGGGGACTAGCAGATTCACAGATACGCAGTATTTT
CASSLGTSRFTDTQYF
>TRBV28|medium-sized|TRBJ1-1|NA
TGTGCCAGCAGTTCCCCCGCAGCAAACACTGAAGCTTTCTTT
CASSSPAANTEAFF
>TRBV19|NA|TRBJ1-5|NA
TGTGCCAGTAACTATCGAACGGGCAGCGAGTATAGCAATCAGCCCCAGCATTTT
CASNYRTGSEYSNQPQHF
>TRBV6-1|NA|TRBJ1-1|NA
TGTGCCAGCAGTATCAGGGCAGAAGCTTTCTTT
CASSIRAEAFF
>TRBV7-9|medium-sized|TRBJ2-2|TRBD1
TGTGCCAGCAGCTCCGCAGGGGGTTGGAACACCGGGGAGCTGTTTTTT
CASSSAGGWNTGELFF
>TRBV6-1|many|TRBJ2-7|NA
TGTGCCAGCAGTCATAACCTTCTAGCGTCCTACAATGAGCAGTACTTC
CASSHNLLASYNEQYF
>TRBV10-3|many|TRBJ2-5|NA
TGTGCCATCAGTGACCCCGGTCCCCGCCGGGAGACCCAGTACTTC
CAISDPGPRRETQYF
>TRBV7-3|NA|TRBJ2-1|TRBD1
TGTGCCAGCAGGTTAAACAGGGGCGTGGAGCAGTTCTTC
CASRLNRGVEQFF
>TRBV12-3/TRBV12-4|few|TRBJ2-1|NA
TGTGCCAGCAGTTCTACCCGGGTCTCCTACAATGAGCAGTTCTTC
CASSSTRVSYNEQFF
>TRBV7-6|few|TRBJ2-1|TRBD2
TGTGCCAGCAGCTTAGCTAGCGGGAGATACAATGAGCAGTTCTTC
CASSLASGRYNEQFF
>TRBV7-9|NA|TRBJ2-7|TRBD2
TGTGCCAGCAGCTTGACTAGCCGATCCTACGAGCAGTACTTC
CASSLTSRSYEQYF
>TRBV6-8|NA|TRBJ2-7|TRBD1
TGTGCCAGCAGCGTCCGGGACAGGGAATACGAGCAGTACTTC
CASSVRDREYEQYF
>TRBV5-1|NA|TRBJ2-1|TRBD1
TGCGCCAGCAGCTCGAGGACAGGGTATGGGAATGAGCAGTTCTTC
CASSSRTGYGNEQFF
>TRBV12-3/TRBV12-4|many|TRBJ2-2|NA
TGTGCCAGCAGTCTAACAGGGTCCGGGGAGCTGTTTTTT
CASSLTGSGELFF
>TRBV28|NA|TRBJ2-2|NA
TGTGCCAGCACCTGGGGGGGGCGCACCGGGGAGCTGTTTTTT
CASTWGGRTGELFF
>TRBV6-1|many|TRBJ2-2|TRBD1
TGTGCCAGCAGTCGGACAGGGAACACCGGGGAGCTGTTTTTT
CASSRTGNTGELFF
>TRBV6-1|medium-sized|TRBJ1-1|TRBD1
TGTGCCAGCAGGCGACAGGGAGGGAACACTGAAGCTTTCTTT
CASRRQGGNTEAFF
>TRBV7-9|few|TRBJ2-1|TRBD1
TGTGCCAGCAGCACGGGACAGGGGTACAATGAGCAGTTCTTC
CASSTGQGYNEQFF
>TRBV7-3|medium-sized|TRBJ2-1|TRBD1
TGTGCCAGCAGCTTCCGGGACAGTCACAATGAGCAGTTCTTC
CASSFRDSHNEQFF
>TRBV2|many|TRBJ2-2|TRBD1
TGTGCCAACCAGGGACAGCCCAACACCGGGGAGCTGTTTTTT
CANQGQPNTGELFF
>TRBV7-9|large|TRBJ2-3|TRBD2
TGTGCCAGCAGCCTTGGACTAGCAGGAGATACGCAGTATTTT
CASSLGLAGDTQYF
>TRBV7-7|medium-sized|TRBJ2-2|TRBD1
TGTGCTAGCAGCGAACAGGGGGCGAGTACCGGGGAGCTGTTTTTT
CASSEQGASTGELFF
>TRBV5-6|few|TRBJ2-2|NA
TGTGCCAGCAGCTATCCGAGGACCTTCACCGGGGAGCTGTTTTTT
CASSYPRTFTGELFF
>TRBV7-4|NA|TRBJ2-5|NA
TGTGCCAGCAGCTTGAGGGACGGCGGAGAGACCCAGTACTTC
CASSLRDGGETQYF
>TRBV10-3|NA|TRBJ2-1|TRBD2
TGTGCCAGCACCAACGCGACCGGGACTAGCGGGAGGTACCCCTACAATGAGCAGTTCTTC
CASTNATGTSGRYPYNEQFF
>TRBV6-1|NA|TRBJ2-3|NA
TGTGCCAGCAGATCAACGAGGGGAACAGATACGCAGTATTTT
CASRSTRGTDTQYF
>TRBV5-1|many|TRBJ1-2|TRBD1
TGCGCCAGCAGCCCGGGACAGGCGGGCTACACCTTC
CASSPGQAGYTF
>TRBV12-3/TRBV12-4|NA|TRBJ2-1|TRBD1
TGTGCCAGCAGTCTACAGACAGGGGGCGCTTGGAATGAGCAGTTCTTC
CASSLQTGGAWNEQFF
>TRBV28|once|TRBJ2-5|TRBD1
TGTGCCAGCAGTTCGGGACAGTTGAAAGAGACCCAGTACTTC
CASSSGQLKETQYF
>TRBV11-3|NA|TRBJ2-1|TRBD2
TGTGCCAGCAGCTTGGGACTAGCGGGAGGGAATGAGCAGTTCTTC
CASSLGLAGGNEQFF
>TRBV5-4|many|TRBJ2-1|NA
TGTGCCAGCAGCTTGAAATACAATGAGCAGTTCTTC
CASSLKYNEQFF
>TRBV6-6|NA|TRBJ2-7|TRBD1
TGTGCCAGCGGCGAACCGGGACAGGGATACGAGCAGTACTTC
CASGEPGQGYEQYF
>TRBV6-6|medium-sized|TRBJ2-7|TRBD1
TGTGCCAGCAGTTACTTCGGGACAGGAGTATACGAGCAGTACTTC
CASSYFGTGVYEQYF
>TRBV7-9|medium-sized|TRBJ1-4|TRBD1
TGTGCCAGCAGCCAGGGACAGAACTTCGAGGGGGAAAAACTGTTTTTT
CASSQGQNFEGEKLFF
>TRBV28|NA|TRBJ1-1|NA
TGTGCCAGCAGTTTGGACTGGGGGAGAGGTGAAGCTTTCTTT
CASSLDWGRGEAFF
>TRBV12-3/TRBV12-4|many|TRBJ2-5|NA
TGTGCCAGCAGTTTAGCCGGGGCATACAATGAGCAGTACTTC
CASSLAGAYNEQYF
>TRBV5-1|many|TRBJ1-1|NA
TGCGCCAGCAGCCCCGTTGTTAGGGACACTGAAGCTTTCTTT
CASSPVVRDTEAFF
>TRBV24-1|many|TRBJ2-6|NA
TGTGCCACCGGGGAGGGGGCTGGGGCCAACGTCCTGACTTTC
CATGEGAGANVLTF
>TRBV5-8|once|TRBJ2-7|NA
TGTGCCAGCAGCTTCGGACAAGCTGGGTCCTTC
CASSFGQAGSF
>TRBV28|NA|TRBJ2-7|NA
TGTGCCAGCAGTCTCGGGACCACTATCTACGAGCAGTACTTC
CASSLGTTIYEQYF
>TRBV30|NA|TRBJ2-1|TRBD2
TGTGCCTGGAGTGTAAGCGTATTAGCGGGAGTCACGAGCTCCTACAATGAGCAGTTCTTC
CAWSVSVLAGVTSSYNEQFF